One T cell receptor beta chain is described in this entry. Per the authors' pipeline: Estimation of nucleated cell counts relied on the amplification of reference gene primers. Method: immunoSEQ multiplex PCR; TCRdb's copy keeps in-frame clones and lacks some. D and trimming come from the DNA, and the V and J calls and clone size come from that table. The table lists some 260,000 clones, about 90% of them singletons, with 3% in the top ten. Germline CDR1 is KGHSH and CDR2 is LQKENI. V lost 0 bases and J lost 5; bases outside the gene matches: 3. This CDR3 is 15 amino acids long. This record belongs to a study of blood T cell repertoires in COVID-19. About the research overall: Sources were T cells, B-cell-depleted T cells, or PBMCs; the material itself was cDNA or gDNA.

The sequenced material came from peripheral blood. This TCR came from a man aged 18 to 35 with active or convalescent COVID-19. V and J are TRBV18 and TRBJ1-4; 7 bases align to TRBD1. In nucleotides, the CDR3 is TGTGCCAGCTCACCACCGGGACAGAGAAATGAAAAACTGTTTTTT. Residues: CASSPPGQRNEKLFF.